This entry lists 30 T cell receptor beta chains sequenced from one sample in a study of control samples from healthy donors and cancer patients. Produced via immunoSEQ multiplex PCR; TCRdb's table is partial and in-frame only. The sample gives about 51,000 clones, approximately 80% of which show up once; around 10% is in the top ten. The sequenced sample was blood. These receptors originate from a man aged 65 to 79 in good health.

The chain links TRBV7-2 to TRBJ1-3; 7 bases are a match to TRBD1. J lost 0 bases, V lost 5 bases, and 4 bases had no gene match. The CDR3 has 15 residues. The germline V gene has CDR1 SGHTA and CDR2 FQGNSA. The CDR3 DNA reads as TGTGCCAGCAGCCGGGACAGCCTCTCTGGAAACACCATATATTTT. Protein sequence: CASSRDSLSGNTIYF.

The chain is built from TRBV28 and TRBJ1-6; 7 bases are shared with TRBD1. J gave up 19 bases and V 7 bases, and 16 bases lay outside the gene matches. The CDR3 consists of 13 residues. Germline V gene sequence: CDR1 MDHEN, CDR2 SYDVKM. CDR3 residues: CASKPLARDSLHF. DNA for the CDR3: TGTGCCAGCAAACCCCTGGCCCGGGACAGCTTACACTTT.

This sequence joins TRBV6-1 and TRBJ2-4; D not certain. Trimming stripped 3 bases from V and 0 bases from J, with 6 bases between. This CDR3 has 14 amino acids. Germline-derived CDR1 and CDR2 are MNHNS and SASEGT. DNA of the CDR3: TGTGCCAGCAGTGACAGGCTAGCCAAAAACATTCAGTACTTC. This gives the protein CASSDRLAKNIQYF.

This clone was detected once. The gene calls are TRBV5-6 and TRBJ2-5; D gene unclear. This CDR3 contains 12 residues. Trimming took 2 bases from V and 4 from J, leaving 6 bases between them. Germline CDR1 and CDR2: SGHDT and YYEEEE. The CDR3 DNA sequence: TGTGCCAGCAGCTTATATTTAGAGACCCAGTACTTC. It yields the protein CASSLYLETQYF.

For this clone: At one of its ends the junction is not consistent with the germline gene, which may arise from a read error. V gene TRBV6-6 combines with J gene TRBJ1-1, with 9 nucleotides matching TRBD1. This CDR3 region has 12 residues. CDR1 is MNHNY, CDR2 SVGAGI, per germline (reference sequence). CDR3 region: CASSYVQGAAQF. The CDR3 nucleotides are TGTGCCAGCAGTTATGTACAGGGGGCCGCTCAATTT.

V usage is TRBV5-1 and J usage is TRBJ2-5; D is perhaps TRBD2 (5 bases). CDR1 is SGHRS, CDR2 YFSETQ, per germline. The CDR3 consists of 15 residues. The germline V and J ends were trimmed by 2 bases and 4 bases, with 15 bases remaining between them. The CDR3 DNA reads as TGCGCCAGCAGCTTAGGGAATAGCGTTGGAGAGACCCAGTACTTC. Its protein product is CASSLGNSVGETQYF.

V is TRBV30 and J is TRBJ1-6; D possibly corresponds to TRBD1 (5 bases). This CDR3 region has 15 residues. Trimming took off 0 bases at V and 7 bases at J, with 13 bases between the two ends. Per the germline V gene, CDR1 is GTSNPN and CDR2 is SVGIG (reference sequence). The CDR3, as DNA: TGTGCCTGGAGTGTCTGGGACCGATTAAATTCACCCCTCCACTTT. Amino acid sequence: CAWSVWDRLNSPLHF.

V is TRBV5-1 and J is TRBJ1-4; maybe TRBD1 (5 bases). This CDR3 is built from 14 residues. Germline values: CDR1 SGHRS, CDR2 YFSETQ. V was pared by 4 bases and J by 8 bases, with 15 bases between. CDR3 amino acids: CASSPRGVGEKLFF. For the CDR3, the DNA is TGCGCCAGCAGCCCACGGGGGGTTGGAGAAAAACTGTTTTTT.

V gene TRBV6-6 combines with J gene TRBJ2-2; tentatively, D is TRBD1 (5 bases). Germline CDR1 reads MNHNY; CDR2 reads SVGAGI (reference sequence). V was cut by 4 bases and J by 3 bases, with 12 bases left in between. The CDR3 is 15 residues long. The DNA of the CDR3 is TGTGCCAGCAGTTCCAGACAGCTATACACCGGGGAGCTGTTTTTT. Translated, it gives CASSSRQLYTGELFF.

This CDR3 is CASKGGPFNEKLFF. CDR3 nucleotides: TGTGCCAGCAAGGGAGGACCATTTAATGAAAAACTGTTTTTT. V usage is TRBV6-5 and J usage is TRBJ1-4; D is unclear. The germline CDR1 and CDR2 sequences are MNHEY and SVGAGI. This CDR3 has 14 amino acids. V gave up 7 bases and J gave up 4 bases, with 13 bases separating them.

The chain uses TRBV3-1 (or the pseudogene TRBV3-2) and TRBJ1-6; a possible D gene is TRBD1 (6 bases). Germline CDR1 LGHDT, CDR2 YNNKEL (reference sequence). The CDR3 is 14 amino acids. Trimming removed 9 bases from V and 8 bases from J, with 17 bases in between. CDR3 residues: CASTTTGGDSPLHF. CDR3 DNA sequence: TGTGCCAGTACTACGACAGGAGGGGATTCACCCCTCCACTTT.

The CDR3 loop is CASSKRFWEGVGEKLFF. The CDR3 nucleotides read TGTGCCAGCAGCAAAAGGTTCTGGGAGGGCGTTGGTGAAAAACTGTTTTTT. The chain joins TRBV21-1 to TRBJ1-4. TRBV21-1 has pseudogene status. This CDR3 is 17 amino acids long.

The gene calls are TRBV5-1 and TRBJ2-6; D may be TRBD2 (5 bases). Germline V lookup: CDR1 SGHRS, CDR2 YFSETQ. V lost 7 bases to trimming and J lost 0 bases, with 11 bases between them. This CDR3 is built from 15 residues. The CDR3 nucleotides read TGCGCCAGCTATGCCGGGAACTCTGGGGCCAACGTCCTGACTTTC. This sequence encodes CASYAGNSGANVLTF.

The V and J genes are TRBV5-5 and TRBJ1-2; D not resolved. The CDR3 is 12 residues long. The V end lost 2 bases, the J end lost 5 bases, and 7 bases lay between the germline ends. In germline, CDR1 is SGHKS, CDR2 YYEKEE (reference sequence). The CDR3 loop is CASSFEGYGYTF. In DNA form, the CDR3 reads TGTGCCAGCAGCTTTGAAGGGTATGGCTACACCTTC.

This chain joins TRBV20-1 and TRBJ1-1; TRBD1 matches at 8 bases. This CDR3 has 13 residues. The J segment lost 5 bases and the V segment lost 3 bases, leaving 5 bases of the junction unmatched. CDR1 is DFQATT and CDR2 is SNEGSKA in the germline V gene (reference sequence). CDR3: CSASQGAVTEAFF. The CDR3 nucleotides are TGCAGTGCTAGTCAGGGGGCAGTTACTGAAGCTTTCTTT.

This clone has just a few counts. The genes are TRBV2 and TRBJ1-2, with 8 bases lining up with TRBD1. The CDR3 is made up of 15 amino acids. V shed 4 bases, J shed 3 bases, and the junction held 7 bases outside the gene matches. Germline V lookup: CDR1 SNHLY, CDR2 FYNNEI. The CDR3 reads CASSGARGRDYGYTF. CDR3 DNA: TGTGCCAGCAGTGGGGCCAGGGGGCGCGACTATGGCTACACCTTC. Variable domain in full (rest from reference TRBV2 and TRBJ1-2): EPEVTQTPSHQVTQMGQEVILRCVPISNHLYFYWYRQILGQKVEFLVSFYNNEISEKSEIFDDQFSVERPDGSNFTLKIRSTKLEDSAMYFCASSGARGRDYGYTFGSGTRLTVV.

The chain links TRBV18 to TRBJ2-1; 11 bases are a match to TRBD1. The J segment lost 4 bases and the V segment lost 0 bases, leaving 8 bases of the junction unmatched. Per germline, CDR1 KGHSH and CDR2 LQKENI. There are 18 residues in the CDR3. The CDR3, as DNA: TGTGCCAGCTCACCACCATATGGACAGGGGGCGGCTTACAATGAGCAGTTCTTC. As protein: CASSPPYGQGAAYNEQFF.

The chain links TRBV27 to TRBJ2-1; D uncertain. This CDR3 contains 16 residues. Germline-derived CDR1 and CDR2 are MNHEY and SMNVEV (reference sequence). V lost 5 bases and J 9 bases, leaving 23 bases between the germline ends. In DNA form, the CDR3 reads TGTGCCAGCAGTCTAAACCACCCTCTCTTAAGTGGTGAGCAGTTCTTC. This encodes CASSLNHPLLSGEQFF.

V is TRBV18 and J is TRBJ2-5; 9 nucleotides agree with TRBD2. This CDR3 region has 16 residues. Germline values: CDR1 KGHSH, CDR2 LQKENI. The J segment lost 4 bases and the V segment lost 2 bases, leaving 8 bases of the junction unmatched. CDR3 coding DNA: TGTGCCAGCTCACCAAACGCGGGAGGGTTAGGAGAGACCCAGTACTTC. This sequence encodes CASSPNAGGLGETQYF.

The chain couples TRBV21-1 to TRBJ1-3. TRBV21-1 is a recognized pseudogene. The CDR3 extends over 15 amino acids. The CDR3 loop is CASSKGDLSGNTIYF. In DNA, the CDR3 is TGTGCCAGCAGTAAAGGGGACCTCAGCGGAAACACCATATATTTT.

The chain carries TRBV5-4 and TRBJ2-7, with TRBD2 matching over 10 bases. This CDR3 contains 13 residues. Trimming at V came to 7 bases and at J to 5 bases, leaving 6 bases not matched to a gene. The germline CDR1 and CDR2 sequences are SGHNT and YYREEE (reference sequence). CDR3 coding DNA: TGTGCCAGCGGGGGACTAGCGAGCGACGAGCAGTACTTC. It codes for CASGGLASDEQYF.

This chain uses TRBV7-9 with TRBJ1-4, with D maybe TRBD1 (5 bases). The CDR3 is made up of 14 amino acids. Germline values: CDR1 SEHNR, CDR2 FQNEAQ (reference sequence). V lost 5 bases and J lost 8, with 15 bases in between. The chain's CDR3 is CASSAREGREKLFF. CDR3 nucleotide sequence: TGTGCCAGCAGCGCTCGGGAGGGGCGGGAAAAACTGTTTTTT.

The chain recombines TRBV10-3 with TRBJ1-2; 11 positions match TRBD1. The CDR3 totals 17 residues. After removal of 3 bases from V and 4 bases from J, the junction contained 10 bases not matched to a gene. Germline CDR1 and CDR2: ENHRY and SYGVKD. CDR3 sequence (DNA): TGTGCCATCAGTGAAGGACAGGGGGCGCTGGGGTTCTATGGCTACACCTTC. It yields the protein CAISEGQGALGFYGYTF.

J is TRBJ1-4 and V is TRBV7-2; TRBD1 agrees at 8 bases. This CDR3 is built from 14 residues. Looked up from germline, CDR1 is SGHTA and CDR2 is FQGNSA. The V segment lost 2 bases and the J segment 6 bases; nucleotides outside the gene matches: 2. The CDR3 reads CASSLTGGYEKLFF. In DNA form, the CDR3 reads TGTGCCAGCAGCTTAACAGGGGGTTATGAAAAACTGTTTTTT.

V usage is TRBV30 and J usage is TRBJ1-5; TRBD1 matches 10 bases. CDR3 size: 15 residues. Germline-derived CDR1 and CDR2 are GTSNPN and SVGIG (reference sequence). The trim removed 1 base at V and 5 bases at J, leaving 5 bases unmatched. The CDR3 nucleotides read TGTGCCTGGAGTGACCCGGGACAGGGGTATCAGCCCCAGCATTTT. Encoded protein: CAWSDPGQGYQPQHF.

This clone was recorded once. This sequence joins TRBV2 and TRBJ2-1, with D unresolved. Germline V gene lookup returns CDR1 SNHLY and CDR2 FYNNEI. The length of the CDR3 is 13 residues. V lost 4 bases, J lost 2 bases, and 6 bases lay in between. The CDR3 DNA reads as TGTGCCAGCAGTGGGGCAGCCTACAATGAGCAGTTCTTC. Translating gives CASSGAAYNEQFF.

V is TRBV21-1 and J is TRBJ2-7; TRBD2 is the table's D call and was not checked against the DNA. TRBV21-1 is a recognized pseudogene. The CDR3 has 14 residues. The CDR3 region has the DNA TGTGCCAGCAGCAAAGAGCCTAAGAAGTACGAGCAGTACTTC. Protein: CASSKEPKKYEQYF.

This clone was picked up a small number of times. This chain connects TRBV2 to TRBJ1-4; D is unresolved. CDR1 is SNHLY and CDR2 is FYNNEI in the germline V gene. The CDR3 contains 12 residues. Trimming removed 4 bases from V and 8 bases from J, with 8 bases in between. The CDR3 loop reads CASSVDYEKLFF. CDR3 bases: TGTGCCAGCAGTGTCGACTACGAAAAACTGTTTTTT.

The CDR3 loop reads CASSYTGTSGAQYEQYF. CDR3 sequence (DNA): TGTGCCAGCAGTTACACTGGGACTAGCGGTGCCCAGTACGAGCAGTACTTC. The V and J genes are TRBV6-2 or TRBV6-3 and TRBJ2-7, with TRBD2 identical over 11 bases. Per the germline V gene, CDR1 is MNHEY and CDR2 is SVGEGT. The CDR3 extends over 17 amino acids. V lost 2 bases, J lost 4 bases, and 10 bases stayed unmatched.

The chain joins TRBV15 to TRBJ1-5; 9 nucleotides agree with TRBD1. The CDR3 extends over 14 amino acids. CDR1 is LNHNV, CDR2 YYDKDF, per germline (reference sequence). Germline trimming cut 6 bases from V and 3 bases from J; bases unmatched to any gene: 3. The CDR3 region is CATSGDRDNQPQHF. Written as DNA, the CDR3 is TGTGCCACCAGTGGGGACAGGGACAATCAGCCCCAGCATTTT.